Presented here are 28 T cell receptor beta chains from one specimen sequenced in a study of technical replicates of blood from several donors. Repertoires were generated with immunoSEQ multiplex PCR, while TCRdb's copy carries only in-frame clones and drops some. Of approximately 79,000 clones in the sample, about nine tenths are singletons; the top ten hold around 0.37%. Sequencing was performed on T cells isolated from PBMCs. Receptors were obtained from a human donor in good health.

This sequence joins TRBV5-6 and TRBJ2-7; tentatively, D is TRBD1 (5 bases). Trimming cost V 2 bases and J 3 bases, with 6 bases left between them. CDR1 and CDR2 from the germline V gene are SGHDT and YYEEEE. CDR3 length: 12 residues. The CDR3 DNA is TGTGCCAGCAGCTTTGACAGCTACGAGCAGTACTTC. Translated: CASSFDSYEQYF.

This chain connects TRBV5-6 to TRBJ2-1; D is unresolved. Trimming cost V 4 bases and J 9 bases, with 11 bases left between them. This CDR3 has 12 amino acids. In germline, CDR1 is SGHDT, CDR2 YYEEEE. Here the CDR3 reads CASSSTATEQFF. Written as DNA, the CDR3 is TGTGCCAGCAGCAGCACAGCCACTGAGCAGTTCTTC.

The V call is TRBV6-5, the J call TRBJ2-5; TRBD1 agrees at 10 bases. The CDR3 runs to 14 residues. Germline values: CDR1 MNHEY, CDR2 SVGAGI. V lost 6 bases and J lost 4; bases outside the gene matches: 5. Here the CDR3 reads CASRTGGPGETQYF. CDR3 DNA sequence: TGTGCCAGCAGGACAGGGGGCCCTGGAGAGACCCAGTACTTC.

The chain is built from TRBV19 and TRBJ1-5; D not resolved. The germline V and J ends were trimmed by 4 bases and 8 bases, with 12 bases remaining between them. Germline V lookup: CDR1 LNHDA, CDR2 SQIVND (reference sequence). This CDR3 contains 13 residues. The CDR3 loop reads CASSSLLAEPQHF. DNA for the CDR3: TGTGCCAGTAGTAGTCTTTTAGCGGAGCCCCAGCATTTT.

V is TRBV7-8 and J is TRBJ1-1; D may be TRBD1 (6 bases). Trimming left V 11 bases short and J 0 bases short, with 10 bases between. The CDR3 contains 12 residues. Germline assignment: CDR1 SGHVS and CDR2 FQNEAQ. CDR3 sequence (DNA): TGTGCCTCACAGGGCCTGAACACTGAAGCTTTCTTT. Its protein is CASQGLNTEAFF.

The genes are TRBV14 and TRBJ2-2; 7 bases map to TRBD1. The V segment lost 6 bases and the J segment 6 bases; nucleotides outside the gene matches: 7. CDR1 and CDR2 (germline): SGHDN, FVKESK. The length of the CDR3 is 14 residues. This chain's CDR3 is CASSRDRLAGELFF. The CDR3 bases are TGTGCCAGCAGTCGGGACAGACTGGCCGGGGAGCTGTTTTTT.

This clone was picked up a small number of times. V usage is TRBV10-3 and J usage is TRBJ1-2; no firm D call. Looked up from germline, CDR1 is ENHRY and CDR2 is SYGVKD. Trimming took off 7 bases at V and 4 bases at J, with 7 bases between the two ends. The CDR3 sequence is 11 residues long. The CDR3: CAITSTYGYTF. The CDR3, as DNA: TGTGCCATCACTAGCACCTATGGCTACACCTTC.

CDR3 in amino acids: CATSTWTGSYGYTF. DNA for the CDR3: TGTGCCACCAGCACCTGGACAGGGAGCTATGGCTACACCTTC. The chain is built from TRBV15 and TRBJ1-2, with 8 bases identical to TRBD1. J lost 4 bases, V lost 4 bases, and 5 bases had no gene match. The CDR3 length is 14 residues. CDR1 and CDR2 from the germline V gene are LNHNV and YYDKDF (reference sequence). Full variable domain (missing parts from reference TRBV15 and TRBJ1-2): DAMVIQNPRYQVTQFGKPVTLSCSQTLNHNVMYWYQQKSSQAPKLLFHYYDKDFNNEADTPDNFQSRRPNTSFCFLDIRSPGLGDTAMYLCATSTWTGSYGYTFGSGTRLTVV.

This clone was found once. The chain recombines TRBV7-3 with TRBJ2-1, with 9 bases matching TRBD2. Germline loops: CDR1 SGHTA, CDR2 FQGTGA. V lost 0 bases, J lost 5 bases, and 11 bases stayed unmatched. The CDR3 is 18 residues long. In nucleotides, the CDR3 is TGTGCCAGCAGCTTAACTATTCGGGCTAGCGGGAAAAACAATGAGCAGTTCTTC. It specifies CASSLTIRASGKNNEQFF.

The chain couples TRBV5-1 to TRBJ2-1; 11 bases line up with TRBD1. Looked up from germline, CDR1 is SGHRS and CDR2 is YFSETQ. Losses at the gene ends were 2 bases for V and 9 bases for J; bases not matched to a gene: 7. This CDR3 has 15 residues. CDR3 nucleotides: TGCGCCAGCAGCTTAGGACAGGGGGCGCTGGGTGAGCAGTTCTTC. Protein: CASSLGQGALGEQFF.

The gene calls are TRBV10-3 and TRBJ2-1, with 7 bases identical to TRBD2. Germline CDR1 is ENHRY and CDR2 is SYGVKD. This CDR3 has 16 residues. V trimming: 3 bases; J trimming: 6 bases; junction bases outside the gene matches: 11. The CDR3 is CAISEIAGPSTNEQFF. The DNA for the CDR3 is TGTGCCATCAGTGAAATAGCGGGCCCTTCGACCAATGAGCAGTTCTTC.

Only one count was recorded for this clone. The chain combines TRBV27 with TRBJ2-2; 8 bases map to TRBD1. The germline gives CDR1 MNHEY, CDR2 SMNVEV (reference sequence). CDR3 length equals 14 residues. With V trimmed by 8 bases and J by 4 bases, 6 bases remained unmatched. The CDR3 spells CASSVTGVTGELFF. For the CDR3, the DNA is TGTGCCAGCTCCGTGACAGGGGTCACCGGGGAGCTGTTTTTT.

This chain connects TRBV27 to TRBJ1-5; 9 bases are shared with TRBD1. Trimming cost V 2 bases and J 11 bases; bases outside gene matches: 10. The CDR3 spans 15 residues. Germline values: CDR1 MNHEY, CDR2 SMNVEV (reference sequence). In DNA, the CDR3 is TGTGCCAGCAGTTTAGGGGGGACAGGGCTTTCAGCCCAGCATTTT. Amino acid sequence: CASSLGGTGLSAQHF.

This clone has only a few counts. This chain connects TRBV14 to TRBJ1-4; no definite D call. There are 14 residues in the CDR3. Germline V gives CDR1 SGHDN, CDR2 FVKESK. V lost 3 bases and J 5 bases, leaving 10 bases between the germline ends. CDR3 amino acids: CASSHSGRNEKLFF. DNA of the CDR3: TGTGCCAGCAGCCATTCAGGCAGGAATGAAAAACTGTTTTTT.

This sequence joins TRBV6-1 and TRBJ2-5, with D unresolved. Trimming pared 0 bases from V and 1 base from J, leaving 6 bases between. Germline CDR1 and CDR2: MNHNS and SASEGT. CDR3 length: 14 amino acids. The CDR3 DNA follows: TGTGCCAGCAGTGAAGCGTACAGCCAAGAGACCCAGTACTTC. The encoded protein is CASSEAYSQETQYF.

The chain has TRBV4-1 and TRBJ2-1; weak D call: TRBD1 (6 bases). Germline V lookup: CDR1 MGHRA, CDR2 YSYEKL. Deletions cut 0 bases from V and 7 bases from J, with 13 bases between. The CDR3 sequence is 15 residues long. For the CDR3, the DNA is TGCGCCAGCAGCCAAGATTTGAGGGACACGAATGAGCAGTTCTTC. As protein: CASSQDLRDTNEQFF.

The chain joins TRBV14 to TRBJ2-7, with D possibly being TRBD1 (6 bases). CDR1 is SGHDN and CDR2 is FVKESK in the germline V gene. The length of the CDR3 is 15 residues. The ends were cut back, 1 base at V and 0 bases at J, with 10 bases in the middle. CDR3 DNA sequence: TGTGCCAGCAGCCAAGGACAGGCTATCTCCTACGAGCAGTACTTC. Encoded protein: CASSQGQAISYEQYF.

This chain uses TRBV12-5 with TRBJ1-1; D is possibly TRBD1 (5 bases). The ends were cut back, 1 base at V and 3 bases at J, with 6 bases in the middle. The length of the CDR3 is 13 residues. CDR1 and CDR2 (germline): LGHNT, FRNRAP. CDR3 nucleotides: TGTGCTAGTGGTTTGGGGGGGGACACTGAAGCTTTCTTT. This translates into CASGLGGDTEAFF.

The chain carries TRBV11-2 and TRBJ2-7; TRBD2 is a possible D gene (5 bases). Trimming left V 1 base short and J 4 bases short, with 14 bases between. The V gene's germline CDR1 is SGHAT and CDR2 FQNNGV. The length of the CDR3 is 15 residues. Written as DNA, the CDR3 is TGTGCCAGCAGCTTAGGGCGGCGCGGAGGTTACGAGCAGTACTTC. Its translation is CASSLGRRGGYEQYF.

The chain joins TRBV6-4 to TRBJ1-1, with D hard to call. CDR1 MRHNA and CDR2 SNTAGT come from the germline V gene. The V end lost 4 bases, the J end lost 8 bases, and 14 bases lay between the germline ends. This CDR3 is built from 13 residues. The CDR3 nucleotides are TGTGCCAGCAGTGGCATGGTAGGAGGAGAAGCTTTCTTT. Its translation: CASSGMVGGEAFF.

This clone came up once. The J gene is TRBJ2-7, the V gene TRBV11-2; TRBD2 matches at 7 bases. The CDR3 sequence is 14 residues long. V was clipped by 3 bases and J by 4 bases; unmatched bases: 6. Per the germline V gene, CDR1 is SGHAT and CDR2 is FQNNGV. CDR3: CASSFGGSAYEQYF. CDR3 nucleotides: TGTGCCAGCAGCTTTGGCGGGAGTGCGTACGAGCAGTACTTC.

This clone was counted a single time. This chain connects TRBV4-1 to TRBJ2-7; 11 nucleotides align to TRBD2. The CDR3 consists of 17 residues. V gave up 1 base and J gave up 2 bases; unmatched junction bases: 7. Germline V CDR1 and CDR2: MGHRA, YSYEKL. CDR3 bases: TGCGCCAGCAGCCAAGTCCTAATAGCGGGAGGGCCCTACGAGCAGTACTTC. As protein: CASSQVLIAGGPYEQYF.

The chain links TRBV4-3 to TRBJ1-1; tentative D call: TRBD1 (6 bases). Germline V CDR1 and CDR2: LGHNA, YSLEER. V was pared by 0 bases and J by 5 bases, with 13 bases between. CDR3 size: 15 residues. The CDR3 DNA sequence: TGCGCCAGCAGCCAAGATAGGGGGGGGTGGACTGAAGCTTTCTTT. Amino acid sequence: CASSQDRGGWTEAFF.

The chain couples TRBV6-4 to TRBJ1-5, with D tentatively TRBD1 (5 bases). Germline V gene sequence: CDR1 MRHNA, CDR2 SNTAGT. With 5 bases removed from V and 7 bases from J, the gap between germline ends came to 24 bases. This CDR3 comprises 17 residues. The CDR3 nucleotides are TGTGCCAGCAGTCCTGTGTGTCACTGTGATGCAGGGCAGCCCCAGCATTTT. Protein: CASSPVCHCDAGQPQHF.

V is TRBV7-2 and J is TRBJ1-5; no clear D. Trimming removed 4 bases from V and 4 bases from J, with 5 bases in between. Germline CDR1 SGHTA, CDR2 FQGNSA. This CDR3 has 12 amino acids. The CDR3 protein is CASSSNNQPQHF. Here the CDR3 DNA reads TGTGCCAGCAGCTCCAATAATCAGCCCCAGCATTTT.

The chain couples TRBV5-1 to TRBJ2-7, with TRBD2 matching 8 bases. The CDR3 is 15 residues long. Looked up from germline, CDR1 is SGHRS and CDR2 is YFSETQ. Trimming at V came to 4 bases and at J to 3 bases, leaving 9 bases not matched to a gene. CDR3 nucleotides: TGCGCCAGCAGCCTCCAACCGGGACTAGACTACGAGCAGTACTTC. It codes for CASSLQPGLDYEQYF.

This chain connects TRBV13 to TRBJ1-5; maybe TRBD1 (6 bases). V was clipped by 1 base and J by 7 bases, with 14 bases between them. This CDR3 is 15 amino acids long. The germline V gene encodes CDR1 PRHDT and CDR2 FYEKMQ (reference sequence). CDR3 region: CASSLVVKGEQPQHF. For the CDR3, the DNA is TGTGCCAGCAGCTTAGTAGTGAAGGGGGAGCAGCCCCAGCATTTT.

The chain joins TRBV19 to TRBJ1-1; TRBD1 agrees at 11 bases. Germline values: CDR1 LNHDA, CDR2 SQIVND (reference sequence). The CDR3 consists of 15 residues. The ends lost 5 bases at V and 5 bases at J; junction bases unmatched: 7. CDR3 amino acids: CASSWTGGFETEAFF. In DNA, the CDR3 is TGTGCCAGTAGTTGGACAGGGGGCTTTGAAACTGAAGCTTTCTTT.